This TCR beta chain was observed in a study of shared clonotypes between healthy human individuals (dated by TCRdb to about 2020). With regard to the full study: Three men and a couple of women, aged 18 to 49 years, made up the cohort. To increase sequencing depth and limit assay-specific biases, TCR repertoire library preparation and sequencing were carried out by different laboratories using diverse techniques. Per donor, three plates each were used for CD4 naive and CD4 memory, two for CD8 naive, and one for CD8 memory. The study deeply sequenced blood TCR repertoires of five healthy adults to estimate repertoire size and the extent of clonotype sharing between individuals. Per donor, leukapheresis produced somewhere between about 0.9 and 9.5 billion PBMCs. What the study reported, not specific to this receptor: About 5% of naive CD4, more than 3% of naive CD8, roughly 2.4% of memory CD4, and about 0.4% of memory CD8 clonotypes were shared across a few donors. The genetic and exposure-history diversity represented was limited by the small number of donors. Sampling was restricted to blood, and TCR repertoires in tissue are likely to differ from TCR repertoires in blood. Even with the large sequencing depth, rarefaction of the sorted-subset datasets indicated that sequencing was incomplete. Pairwise subsampling indicated that sequencing depth was expected to affect the degree of clonotype sharing among donors. Naive subsets generally had larger estimated clonotype richness than memory subsets. Compared with non-shared clonotypes, clonotypes shared by all four sorted-subset donors had higher generation probabilities.

Using the deep immunoSEQ assay, multiplex PCR amplified TCR CDR3 regions from genomic DNA. Genomic DNA extracted from each cell subset was distributed evenly over all wells of several immunoSEQ 96-well plates, and each plate served as one replicate. For sorted subsets, around 200 ng genomic DNA, equal to 25,000 to 35,000 T cell genomes, was loaded into each replicate PCR. The purified libraries were quantified using a Qubit 3.0 fluorometer, sized with a Bioanalyzer 2100, and then quantified again using the KAPA Library Quantification kit. Every immunoSEQ 96-well plate was sequenced on a dedicated single-read 150-cycle Illumina NextSeq 550 flow cell. On the study's bioinformatics: Because the immunoSEQ output held only junctional sequences and lacked quality scores, the filtering could not match the filtering applied to full-length reads. To assign V/J genes and CDR3, sequences were annotated against IMGT germline references using PyIR, a Python wrapper for IgBLAST v1.9. Reads with weak V/J assignments (E-value above 1e-6), missing CDR3, stop codons, out-of-frame junctions, or ambiguous translated residues were removed. A V3J clonotype was defined by an identical inferred V gene, J gene, and CDR3 amino acid sequence. Percentage overlap between repertoires was calculated by dividing the number of shared unique clonotypes by the size of the smaller repertoire. Three approaches were used to assess repertoire richness: RTK rarefaction, the Chao1 estimator, and Recon v2.1 estimates of unobserved clonotypes. For all TCRbeta clonotypes obtained by the gDNA method from a few donors, generation probabilities were computed with OLGA. The immuneACCESS repertoire file appears here via TCRdb, limited to in-frame rearrangements. These files lack a portion of the clones; in checked studies, under half of the deficit traces to unresolved V genes, and the cause of the others is not known. V, J and clone size reflect that table, while D and trimming were determined from the DNA. The sample includes millions of clones, with about 95% observed a single time. The ten largest clonotypes hold 0.9% to 1.4% of the sample.

The germline V gene specifies SGHTA as CDR1 and FQGNSA as CDR2. At the junction V is shortened by 2 bases and J by 1 base, with 9 bases in between. From cysteine to phenylalanine, the CDR3 is 14 amino acids long. Only the CDR3 DNA stays, 42 bases, in frame from base 1. For the CD8 naive samples, CD45RO-negative cells were positively selected for CCR7, yielding a CD45RA+CCR7+ population from which TemRA cells were excluded. Healthy HIV-negative adults with no recently reported acute infections or vaccinations were included as donors. All donors were Caucasian adults living in Nashville, Tennessee, USA. After blood collection by leukapheresis, PBMCs were isolated using Ficoll-Histopaque density gradient centrifugation and then cryopreserved in the vapor phase of liquid nitrogen. Analytical flow cytometry was used to check the purity and quantity of every magnetically sorted T cell population. Genomic DNA was isolated from each sorted fraction and quantified by UV absorbance on a Nanodrop 2000c.

A note on this clone: The clone's antigen remains unknown. No clone much larger than this one lies a single base away; base qualities are absent.

This TCR came from a young man in good health. Recombination joined TRBV7-2 with TRBJ2-7; a tentative D match to TRBD1 spans 5 bases. Sequencing used naive CD8+ T cells sorted from blood. Reading the label with the study, this specimen's cell subset or site is: CD45RA+CCR7+. The DNA sequence reads TGTGCCAGCAGCTTATTAGACAGATCCTACGAGCAGTACTTC. Its protein product is CASSLLDRSYEQYF.